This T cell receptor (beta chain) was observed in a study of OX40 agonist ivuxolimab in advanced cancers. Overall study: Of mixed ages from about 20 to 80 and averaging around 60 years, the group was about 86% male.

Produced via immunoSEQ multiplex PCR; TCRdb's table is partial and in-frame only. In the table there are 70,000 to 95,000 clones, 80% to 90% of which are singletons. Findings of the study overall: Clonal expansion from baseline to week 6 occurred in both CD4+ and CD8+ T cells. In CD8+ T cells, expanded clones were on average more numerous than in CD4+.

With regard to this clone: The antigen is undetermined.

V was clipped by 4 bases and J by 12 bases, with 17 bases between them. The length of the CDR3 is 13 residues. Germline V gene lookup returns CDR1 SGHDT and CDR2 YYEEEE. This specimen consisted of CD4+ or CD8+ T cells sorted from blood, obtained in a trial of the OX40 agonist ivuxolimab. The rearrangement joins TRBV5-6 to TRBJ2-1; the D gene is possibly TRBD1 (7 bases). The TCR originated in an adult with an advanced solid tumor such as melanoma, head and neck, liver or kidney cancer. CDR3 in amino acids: CASSPAGGTVQFF. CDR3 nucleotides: TGTGCCAGCAGCCCTGCAGGGGGGACGGTGCAGTTCTTC.